These T cell receptor beta chains were read from a single sample in a study of response to subunit inactivated influenza vaccine. TCRdb re-derived calls from the RT-PCR reads in MiXCR, one entry per CDR3 protein. The sample shows 430,000 or so distinct CDR3 sequences, 10% to 11% of them seen only once. The specimen comprised PBMCs from blood, sampled about 40 days after vaccination. All receptors derive from a man aged 50 to 60 who received an inactivated influenza vaccine. Both conserved end residues are trimmed from each CDR3. Some rows have no size entry. The others give once, few or many, or a class for an expanded clone.

CDR3aa	v_gene	j_gene	abundance
ASSYLDRAFNYGYT	TRBV4-3	TRBJ1-2	few
ASSDRWGQVEQY	TRBV18	TRBJ2-7	many
ATSETRDSNQPQH	TRBV24-1	TRBJ1-5	many
ASSSPTTGPDNGELF	TRBV7-2	TRBJ2-2	few
ASSYSGGASQDTQY	TRBV6-2/TRBV6-3	TRBJ2-3	-
SVVRTGDGEAF	TRBV29-1	TRBJ1-1	many
SAGPSGGVYNEQF	TRBV20-1	TRBJ2-1	-
ASSFYRAEAF	TRBV12-3/TRBV12-4	TRBJ1-1	few
ATRQGLAVD	TRBV12-3/TRBV12-4	TRBJ2-1	many
ASSRGQGTNEQF	TRBV6-1	TRBJ2-1	few
ASSPGQGAVNEQF	TRBV11-2	TRBJ2-1	few
ASSLGVANQPQH	TRBV12-3/TRBV12-4	TRBJ1-5	-
ASSQRPQSGEQY	TRBV4-2	TRBJ2-7	-
ASSSLTSRQAAQY	TRBV28	TRBJ2-3	once
SAGWGGADTQY	TRBV20-1	TRBJ2-3	many
ASSLTGHYEQY	TRBV12-3/TRBV12-4	TRBJ2-7	many
ASSLAGSNEKLF	TRBV7-9	TRBJ1-4	many
ASSFRDRDTQY	TRBV7-3	TRBJ2-3	few
ASSSVGGEEEQY	TRBV28	TRBJ2-7	-
ASSPGPQGGTDTQY	TRBV7-9	TRBJ2-3	few
ASSWGQGGETQY	TRBV6-5	TRBJ2-5	few
ASSQEGLAGGGTGELF	TRBV3-1	TRBJ2-2	-
ASFLGGGRAGTEAF	TRBV7-2	TRBJ1-1	-
ASSFYSTSGRLF	TRBV5-8	TRBJ2-2	-
AIRTQDNSPLH	TRBV10-3	TRBJ1-6	-
ASSGGQGGTEAF	TRBV5-1	TRBJ1-1	many
ASSYPPGWAQETQY	TRBV6-5	TRBJ2-5	-
ASSLAGGEDEQY	TRBV12-3/TRBV12-4	TRBJ2-7	-
SARDTGVQPQH	TRBV20-1	TRBJ1-5	-